Below, one T cell receptor beta chain is given with its context. The sort gate was single viable CD3+CD4+CD8-CD45RO+ cells for memory CD4+ T cells. The data were taken from a study of memory CD4+ T cells and cytomegalovirus serostatus. Sequencing used immunoSEQ multiplex PCR; TCRdb keeps in-frame clones, though not all of them. Of about 29,000 clones listed, 75% to 85% are singletons. The V gene end was trimmed by 5 bases and the J gene end by 5 bases; junction bases not matched to a gene: 5. The CDR3 has 15 residues. Per germline, CDR1 SGHTA and CDR2 FQGNSA. The TCR was taken from an adult in good health and CMV-seronegative. The sample comprised memory CD4+ T cells from blood. V gene TRBV7-2 combines with J gene TRBJ1-5; TRBD1 aligns across 11 bases. This CDR3 is CASSKGQGEDQPQHF. As DNA, the CDR3 is TGTGCCAGCAGCAAGGGACAGGGGGAGGATCAGCCCCAGCATTTT. The variable domain in full, with the rest retrieved from reference TRBV7-2 and TRBJ1-5, is GAGVSQSPSNKVTEKGKDVELRCDPISGHTALYWYRQSLGQGLEFLIYFQGNSAPDKSGLPSDRFSAERTGGSVSTLTIQRTQQEDSAVYLCASSKGQGEDQPQHFGDGTRLSIL.